Sequencing of this TCR beta chain was carried out in a study of T cell repertoires in cytomegalovirus infection. Study summary: Shared public TCR beta signatures pointed to both CMV infection and a matching HLA type. Study findings and constraints: Individuals carrying CMV plus the relevant HLA were identified by cumulative frequency of public TCR beta families. HLA-C-restricted CMV clonotypes gave the most frequent clonotype in two of eight donors.

The germline V gene encodes CDR1 SGHTA and CDR2 FQGNSA. The V end lost 0 bases, the J end lost 4 bases, and 6 bases lay between the germline ends. The CDR3 has 13 amino acids. From the reads, TCRdb called clonotypes with MiXCR, one entry per CDR3 protein. In the table there are 310,000 or so distinct CDR3 sequences, under 30% of which are singletons. This clonotype has a count of ten or more. The antigen is not known. The sequenced material came from PBMCs. This sequence joins TRBV7-2 and TRBJ1-2; D gene unclear. The clonotype comes from a human donor in good health (CMV status not recorded). Some clones in this sample may be carry-over from other donors' samples. The CDR3 sequence: CASSLAPSYGYTF. The CDR3 DNA reads TGTGCCAGCAGCTTAGCCCCGAGCTATGGCTACACCTTC. Full variable domain (rest looked up from reference TRBV7-2 and TRBJ1-2): GAGVSQSPSNKVTEKGKDVELRCDPISGHTALYWYRQSLGQGLEFLIYFQGNSAPDKSGLPSDRFSAERTGGSVSTLTIQRTQQEDSAVYLCASSLAPSYGYTFGSGTRLTVV.